A selection of T cell receptor beta chains follows, all from one sample in a study of T cell changes during pregnancy in multiple sclerosis. The protocol was immunoSEQ multiplex PCR, while the TCRdb copy is restricted to in-frame clones and leaves out a portion. The sample consists of approximately 44,000 clones, 89% of them appearing once. The sample consisted of CD4+ T cells from peripheral blood mononuclear cells, taken in the first trimester of pregnancy. The source is a female donor with multiple sclerosis, enrolled in a pregnancy study. Each CDR3 is given with its conserved first and last residue. D genes are given only for firm matches. Rows may omit the clone size; those that give it use once, few, many or a size class.

>TRBD1|TRBJ1-2|NA|TRBV7-9
TGTGCCAGCAGCCCTGCCGGGACAGGGGGCGTTGGTGGCTACACCTTC
CASSPAGTGGVGGYTF
>TRBD1|TRBJ1-5|NA|TRBV6-1
TGTGCCAGCAGTGAGTTCCCCCCAGGGGGCGGCAATCAGCCCCAGCATTTT
CASSEFPPGGGNQPQHF
>NA|TRBJ2-1|NA|TRBV19
TGTGCCAGTACCGCTGAGGGGGGGGTGTCCTACAATGAGCAGTTCTTC
CASTAEGGVSYNEQFF
>TRBD2|TRBJ2-7|NA|TRBV23-1
TGCGCCAGCAGTCAAACGAGCGGGAGGGGACCCACCTACGAGCAGTACTTC
CASSQTSGRGPTYEQYF
>NA|TRBJ2-3|NA|TRBV7-2
TGTGCCAGCAGCCGTGGGGGGGCAGGTACAGATACGCAGTATTTT
CASSRGGAGTDTQYF
>TRBD2|TRBJ2-3|NA|TRBV9
TGTGCCAGCAGCGTGGGACTAGCGGGGGACACAGATACGCAGTATTTT
CASSVGLAGDTDTQYF
>NA|TRBJ2-1|NA|TRBV11-3
TGTGCCAGCAGCTTAGGAAGGGGATCCAATGAGCAGTTCTTC
CASSLGRGSNEQFF
>NA|TRBJ1-2|once|TRBV19
TGTGCCAGTAGGTTATCGGGGGGCGACAACTATGGCTACACCTTC
CASRLSGGDNYGYTF
>NA|TRBJ2-7|NA|TRBV5-1
TGCGCCAGCAGCCTGTTAGGAGACGGGGTCTACGAGCAGTACTTC
CASSLLGDGVYEQYF
>TRBD2|TRBJ2-7|NA|TRBV27
TGTGCCAGCAGTTGGCGGGAGGGTAACGAGCAGTACTTC
CASSWREGNEQYF
>NA|TRBJ2-3|NA|TRBV5-4
TGTGCCAGCAGCCCGGTCCATTTACTCACAGATACGCAGTATTTT
CASSPVHLLTDTQYF
>TRBD2|TRBJ2-1|NA|TRBV2
TGTGCCAGCAGTGAACAGCTAGCGGGAAACTCCTACAATGAGCAGTTCTTC
CASSEQLAGNSYNEQFF
>NA|TRBJ2-1|NA|TRBV4-3
TGCGCCAGCAGCCAAGATACTAGATTTGAGCAGTTCTTC
CASSQDTRFEQFF
>NA|TRBJ2-1|NA|TRBV4-3
TGCGCCAGCAGCCAAGATCTGTCGTACGGGAGCTCCTACAATGAGCAGTTCTTC
CASSQDLSYGSSYNEQFF
>NA|TRBJ2-1|NA|TRBV27
TGTGCCAGCAGTTTATATTTTACAGGGCCCTACAATGAGCAGTTCTTC
CASSLYFTGPYNEQFF
>TRBD2|TRBJ2-1|NA|TRBV7-3
TGTGCCAGCAGCGCCCGGACTAGCTCCTACAATGAGCAGTTCTTC
CASSARTSSYNEQFF
>NA|TRBJ2-1|NA|TRBV28
TGTGCCAGCAGTTTAGGCGGGTATAGCTCCTACAATGAGCAGTTCTTC
CASSLGGYSSYNEQFF
>TRBD2|TRBJ2-1|NA|TRBV7-2
TGTGCCAGCAGCTCAGACATGGCGGGAGGGGGGAATGAGCAGTTCTTC
CASSSDMAGGGNEQFF
>NA|TRBJ2-7|NA|TRBV6-6
TGTGCCAGCAGTTACTCAGTCCGTACACCGACCTACGAGCAGTACTTC
CASSYSVRTPTYEQYF
>NA|TRBJ2-2|NA|TRBV28
TGTGCCAGCAGTTTGTCAGGGGCGCCCACCGGGGAGCTGTTTTTT
CASSLSGAPTGELFF
>NA|TRBJ1-4|NA|TRBV14
TGTGCCAGCAGCCGATCCTCTGGGCTCGAGAAAGAAAAACTGTTTTTT
CASSRSSGLEKEKLFF
>TRBD1|TRBJ1-1|NA|TRBV9
TGTGCCAGCAGCGAGCGGACAGGGAACACTGAAGCTTTCTTT
CASSERTGNTEAFF
>NA|TRBJ2-6|NA|TRBV27
TGTGCCAGCAGCCGAGACGGCGGTCAAAGCTCTGGGGCCAACGTCCTGACTTTC
CASSRDGGQSSGANVLTF
>NA|TRBJ1-4|NA|TRBV14
TGTGCCAGCAGCCAAGAGCTTGGAGGGCTAGGTGAAAAACTGTTTTTT
CASSQELGGLGEKLFF
>NA|TRBJ1-4|NA|TRBV21-1
TGTGCCAGCATTTCGTACGATACTGCAAAACTGTTTTTT
CASISYDTAKLFF
>TRBD2|TRBJ2-3|NA|TRBV11-2
TGTGCCAGCAGCTTAGGACTAGCGGGAACTAGCACAGATACGCAGTATTTT
CASSLGLAGTSTDTQYF
>NA|TRBJ1-1|NA|TRBV7-9
TGTGCCAGCAGCACGAATCTCAGGGGCCTTAAACGGAACACTGAAGCTTTCTTT
CASSTNLRGLKRNTEAFF
>TRBD1|TRBJ2-2|NA|TRBV29-1
TGCAGCGTAAGGGGACAGATGGCCACCGGGGAGCTGTTTTTT
CSVRGQMATGELFF
>NA|TRBJ1-3|NA|TRBV19
TGTGCCAGCATCGGACAGAGCTCTGGAAACACCATATATTTT
CASIGQSSGNTIYF
>TRBD1|TRBJ2-7|once|TRBV7-8
TGTGCCAGCAGCCCTCCGGGACAGACCTACGAGCAGTACTTC
CASSPPGQTYEQYF
>TRBD1|TRBJ2-7|NA|TRBV18
TGTGCCAGCTCACCGGTCCGGGACAGTGTCTACGAGCAGTACTTC
CASSPVRDSVYEQYF
>NA|TRBJ2-7|once|TRBV19
TGTGCCAGTAGCGTTAGTTTAACCTACGAGCAGTACTTC
CASSVSLTYEQYF
>NA|TRBJ1-1|once|TRBV19
TGTGCCAGTAGTATCCTCGGGAGAGACACTGAAGCTTTCTTT
CASSILGRDTEAFF
>NA|TRBJ1-1|once|TRBV5-6
TGTGCCAGCAGCTTATACAGGACGAACACTGAAGCTTTCTTT
CASSLYRTNTEAFF
>NA|TRBJ2-3|once|TRBV1
TGCACCAGCAGCCAAGAGGCGGGAGTAGATACGCAGTATTTT
CTSSQEAGVDTQYF
>TRBD2|TRBJ2-1|NA|TRBV30
TGTGCCTGGAGTCGTTCGGGCGGGAGGATCGATGAGCAGTTCTTC
CAWSRSGGRIDEQFF
>TRBD1|TRBJ1-2|NA|TRBV18
TGTGCCAGCTCACTCGGACAGGCACGTGGCTACACCTTC
CASSLGQARGYTF
>TRBD2|TRBJ2-3|NA|TRBV28
TGTGCCAGCAGTTTAAAACTAGCGGGAGGGGAACGGCGTCCTACAAATACGCAGTATTTT
CASSLKLAGGERRPTNTQYF
>TRBD1|TRBJ1-3|NA|TRBV28
TGTGCCAGCAGTTTATGGCAGGGGGTATCTGGAAACACCATATATTTT
CASSLWQGVSGNTIYF
>TRBD2|TRBJ2-1|NA|TRBV14
TGTGCCAGCAGCCAAGACCGCGGGAGGATTTACAATGAGCAGTTCTTC
CASSQDRGRIYNEQFF
>NA|TRBJ1-5|once|TRBV5-1
TGCGCCAGCAGCTTAACGACAGGCAATCAGCCCCAGCATTTT
CASSLTTGNQPQHF
>NA|TRBJ2-7|NA|TRBV18
TGTGCCAGCTCACCGGGGGGGGCGCCGATCGAGCAGTACTTC
CASSPGGAPIEQYF
>TRBD1|TRBJ2-1|NA|TRBV4-1
TGCGCCAGCAGCCAAGATACCCCCGACAGGGGGCGCAACAATGAGCAGTTCTTC
CASSQDTPDRGRNNEQFF
>NA|TRBJ2-6|NA|TRBV15
TGTGCCACCAGCAGAGATCTCACGGGGGCTGGGGCCAACGTCCTGACTTTC
CATSRDLTGAGANVLTF
>NA|TRBJ1-1|NA|TRBV5-8
TGTGCCAGCAGCCAGGAGGTCGGGGGAAGGGTGAACACTGAAGCTTTCTTT
CASSQEVGGRVNTEAFF